This T cell receptor beta chain was obtained from a study of technical replicates of blood from several donors. Assay used: immunoSEQ multiplex PCR; TCRdb lists only in-frame clones, some missing. Of about 53,000 clones in the sample, approximately 86% were seen once. This CDR3 contains 17 residues. Germline assignment: CDR1 MGHDK and CDR2 SYGVNS. The trim removed 2 bases at V and 0 bases at J, leaving 6 bases unmatched. The sample was PBMCs. The chain carries TRBV25-1 and TRBJ2-3, with TRBD2 matching over 9 bases. The TCR originated in a human donor in good health. Some clones in this sample may be carry-over from other donors' samples. The CDR3 reads CASSEGLAGRSTDTQYF. The CDR3 coding sequence is TGTGCCAGCAGTGAAGGCCTAGCGGGGCGCAGCACAGATACGCAGTATTTT.